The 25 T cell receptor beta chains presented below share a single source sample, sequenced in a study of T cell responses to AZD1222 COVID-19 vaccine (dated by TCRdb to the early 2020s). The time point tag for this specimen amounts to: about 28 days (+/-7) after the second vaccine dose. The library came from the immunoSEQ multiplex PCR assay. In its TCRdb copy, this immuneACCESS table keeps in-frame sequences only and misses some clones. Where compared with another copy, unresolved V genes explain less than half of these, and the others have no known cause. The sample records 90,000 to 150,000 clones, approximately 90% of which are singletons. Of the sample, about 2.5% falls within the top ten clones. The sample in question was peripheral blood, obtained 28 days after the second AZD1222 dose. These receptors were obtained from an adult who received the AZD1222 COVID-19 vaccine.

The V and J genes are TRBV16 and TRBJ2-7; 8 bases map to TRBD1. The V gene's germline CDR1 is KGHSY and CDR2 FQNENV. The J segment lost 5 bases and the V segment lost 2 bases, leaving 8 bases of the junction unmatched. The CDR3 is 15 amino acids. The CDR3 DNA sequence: TGTGCCAGCAGCCAACTGGGACAGGCAATCGACGAGCAGTACTTC. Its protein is CASSQLGQAIDEQYF.

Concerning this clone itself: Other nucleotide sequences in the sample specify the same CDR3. CDR3 nucleotide sequence: TGTGCCAGCTCACCTACACTCCAAGAGACCCAGTACTTC. Its protein is CASSPTLQETQYF. The chain joins TRBV18 to TRBJ2-5, with unresolved D. There are 13 residues in the CDR3. Looked up from germline, CDR1 is KGHSH and CDR2 is LQKENI. V shed 3 bases and J shed 1 base, with 6 bases lying between them.

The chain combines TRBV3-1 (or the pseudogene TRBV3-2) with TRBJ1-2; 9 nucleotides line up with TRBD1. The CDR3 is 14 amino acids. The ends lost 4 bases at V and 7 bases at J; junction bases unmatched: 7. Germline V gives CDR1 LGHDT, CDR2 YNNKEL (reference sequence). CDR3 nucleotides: TGTGCCAGCAGCCGCCCAGACAGGGGGTTTGGCTACACCTTC. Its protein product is CASSRPDRGFGYTF.

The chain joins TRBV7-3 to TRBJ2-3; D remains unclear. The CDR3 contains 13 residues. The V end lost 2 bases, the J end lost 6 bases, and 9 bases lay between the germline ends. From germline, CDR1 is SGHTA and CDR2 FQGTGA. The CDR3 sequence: CASSLSFRDTQYF. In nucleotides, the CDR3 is TGTGCCAGCAGCTTATCTTTTCGGGATACGCAGTATTTT.

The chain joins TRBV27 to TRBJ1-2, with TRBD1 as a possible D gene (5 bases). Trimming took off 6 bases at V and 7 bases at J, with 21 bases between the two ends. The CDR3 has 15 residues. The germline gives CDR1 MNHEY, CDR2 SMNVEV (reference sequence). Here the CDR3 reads CASSPSGRWAGGYTF. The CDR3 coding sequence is TGTGCCAGCAGCCCTTCGGGACGGTGGGCGGGTGGCTACACCTTC.

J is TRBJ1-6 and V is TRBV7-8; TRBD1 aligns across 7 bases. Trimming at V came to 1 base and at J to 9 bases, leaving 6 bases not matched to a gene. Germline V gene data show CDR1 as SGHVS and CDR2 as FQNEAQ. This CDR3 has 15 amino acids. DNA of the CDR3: TGTGCCAGCAGCTTAGACAGGGGCAGGAGTTCACCCCTCCACTTT. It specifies CASSLDRGRSSPLHF.

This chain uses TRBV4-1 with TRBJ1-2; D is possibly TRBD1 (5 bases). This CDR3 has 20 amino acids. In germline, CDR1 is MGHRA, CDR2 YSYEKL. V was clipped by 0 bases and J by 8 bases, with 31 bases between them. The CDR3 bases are TGCGCCAGCAGCCAAGACAGCCGAGGAACCGGGACTGTACTCCTGGGAGGCTACACCTTC. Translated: CASSQDSRGTGTVLLGGYTF.

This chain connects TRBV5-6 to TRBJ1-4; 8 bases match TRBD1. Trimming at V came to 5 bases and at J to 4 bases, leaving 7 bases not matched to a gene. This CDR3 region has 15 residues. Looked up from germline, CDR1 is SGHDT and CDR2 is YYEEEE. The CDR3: CASSLQGGINEKLFF. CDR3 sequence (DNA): TGTGCCAGCAGTTTACAGGGGGGAATTAATGAAAAACTGTTTTTT.

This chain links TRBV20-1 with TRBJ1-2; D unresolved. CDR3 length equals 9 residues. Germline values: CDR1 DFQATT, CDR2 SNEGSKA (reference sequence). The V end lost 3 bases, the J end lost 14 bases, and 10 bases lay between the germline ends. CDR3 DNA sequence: TGCAGTGCTAGTACCGGAGGTACCTTC. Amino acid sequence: CSASTGGTF.

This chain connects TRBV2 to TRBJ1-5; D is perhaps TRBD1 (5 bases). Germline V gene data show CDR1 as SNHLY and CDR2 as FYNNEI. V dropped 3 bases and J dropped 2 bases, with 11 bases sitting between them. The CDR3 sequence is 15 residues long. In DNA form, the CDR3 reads TGTGCCAGCAGTGAGGGGGGGGTTCGCAATCAGCCCCAGCATTTT. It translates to CASSEGGVRNQPQHF. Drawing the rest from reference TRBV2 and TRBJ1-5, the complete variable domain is EPEVTQTPSHQVTQMGQEVILRCVPISNHLYFYWYRQILGQKVEFLVSFYNNEISEKSEIFDDQFSVERPDGSNFTLKIRSTKLEDSAMYFCASSEGGVRNQPQHFGDGTRLSIL.

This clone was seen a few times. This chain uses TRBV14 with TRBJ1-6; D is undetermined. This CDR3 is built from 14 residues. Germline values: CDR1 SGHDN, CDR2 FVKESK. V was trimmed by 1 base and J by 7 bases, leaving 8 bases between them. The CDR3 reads CASSQGRQNSPLHF. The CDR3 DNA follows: TGTGCCAGCAGCCAAGGACGGCAGAATTCACCCCTCCACTTT.

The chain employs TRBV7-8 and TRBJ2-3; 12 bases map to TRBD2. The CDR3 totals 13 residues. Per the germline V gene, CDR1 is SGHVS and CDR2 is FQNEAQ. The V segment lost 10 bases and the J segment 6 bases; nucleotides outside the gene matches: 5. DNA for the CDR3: TGTGCCACCACTAGCGGGGGGCCGGATACGCAGTATTTT. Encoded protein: CATTSGGPDTQYF.

The CDR3 sequence: CASSFGGPWNEQFF. In nucleotides, the CDR3 is TGTGCCAGCAGCTTCGGAGGTCCTTGGAATGAGCAGTTCTTC. This chain links TRBV7-3 with TRBJ2-1; TRBD2 is a possible D gene (5 bases). Looked up from germline, CDR1 is SGHTA and CDR2 is FQGTGA. The CDR3 consists of 14 residues. V shed 3 bases and J shed 7 bases, with 13 bases lying between them.

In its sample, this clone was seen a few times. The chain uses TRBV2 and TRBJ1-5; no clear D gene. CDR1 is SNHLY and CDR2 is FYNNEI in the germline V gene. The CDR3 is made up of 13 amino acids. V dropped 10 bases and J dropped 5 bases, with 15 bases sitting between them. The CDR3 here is CAISAKADQPQHF. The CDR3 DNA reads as TGTGCCATCTCGGCTAAGGCGGATCAGCCCCAGCATTTT.

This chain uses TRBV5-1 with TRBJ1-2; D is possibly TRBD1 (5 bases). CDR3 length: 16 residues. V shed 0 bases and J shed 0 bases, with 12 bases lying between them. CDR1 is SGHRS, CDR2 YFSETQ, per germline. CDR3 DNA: TGCGCCAGCAGCTTGGAGCCGACAGCTACTAACTATGGCTACACCTTC. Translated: CASSLEPTATNYGYTF.

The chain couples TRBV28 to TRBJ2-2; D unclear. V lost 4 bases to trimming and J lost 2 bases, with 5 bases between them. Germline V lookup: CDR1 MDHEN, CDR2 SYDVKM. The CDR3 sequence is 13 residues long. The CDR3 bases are TGTGCCAGCAGTTCCGGAAACACCGGGGAGCTGTTTTTT. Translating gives CASSSGNTGELFF.

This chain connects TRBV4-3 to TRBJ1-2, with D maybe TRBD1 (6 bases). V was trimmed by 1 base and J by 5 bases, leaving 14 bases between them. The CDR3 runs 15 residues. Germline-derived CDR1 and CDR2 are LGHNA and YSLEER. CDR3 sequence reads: CASSQARGPPYGYTF. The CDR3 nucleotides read TGCGCCAGCAGCCAAGCCAGGGGACCCCCTTATGGCTACACCTTC.

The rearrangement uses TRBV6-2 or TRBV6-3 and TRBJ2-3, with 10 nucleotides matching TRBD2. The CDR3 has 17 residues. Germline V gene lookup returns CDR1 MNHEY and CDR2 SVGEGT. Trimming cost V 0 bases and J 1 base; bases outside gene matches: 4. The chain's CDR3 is CASSYSNGLAGTDTQYF. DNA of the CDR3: TGTGCCAGCAGTTACTCCAACGGACTAGCGGGCACAGATACGCAGTATTTT.

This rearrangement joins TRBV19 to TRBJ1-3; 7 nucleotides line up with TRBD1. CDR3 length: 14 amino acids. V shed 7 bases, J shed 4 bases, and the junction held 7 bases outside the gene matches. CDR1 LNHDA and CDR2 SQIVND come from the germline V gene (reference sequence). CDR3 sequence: CASKEGADGNTIYF. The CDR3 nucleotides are TGTGCCAGTAAAGAGGGGGCAGACGGAAACACCATATATTTT.

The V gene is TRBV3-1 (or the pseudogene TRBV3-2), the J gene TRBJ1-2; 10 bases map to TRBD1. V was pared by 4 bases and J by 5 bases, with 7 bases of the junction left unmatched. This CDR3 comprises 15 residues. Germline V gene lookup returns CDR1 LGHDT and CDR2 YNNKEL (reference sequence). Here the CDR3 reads CASSPGQGGWYGYTF. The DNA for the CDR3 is TGTGCCAGCAGCCCCGGACAGGGGGGTTGGTATGGCTACACCTTC.

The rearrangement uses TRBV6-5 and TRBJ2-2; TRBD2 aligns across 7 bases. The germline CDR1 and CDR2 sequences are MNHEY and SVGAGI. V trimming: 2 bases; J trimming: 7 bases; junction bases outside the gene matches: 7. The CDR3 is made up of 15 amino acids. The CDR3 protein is CASSYQRGWDGELFF. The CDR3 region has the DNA TGTGCCAGCAGTTACCAGCGGGGTTGGGACGGGGAGCTGTTTTTT.

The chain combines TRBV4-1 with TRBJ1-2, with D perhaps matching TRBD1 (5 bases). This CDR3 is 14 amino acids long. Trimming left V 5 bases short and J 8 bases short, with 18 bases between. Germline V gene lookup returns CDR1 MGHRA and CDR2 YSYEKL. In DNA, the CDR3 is TGCGCCAGCAGCAACCCGGGGGTAGGATACGGCTACACCTTC. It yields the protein CASSNPGVGYGYTF.

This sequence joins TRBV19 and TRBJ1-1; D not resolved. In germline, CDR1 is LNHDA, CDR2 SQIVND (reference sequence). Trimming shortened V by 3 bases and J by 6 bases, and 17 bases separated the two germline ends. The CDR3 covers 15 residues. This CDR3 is CASSIPTSIGPEAFF. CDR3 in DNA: TGTGCCAGTAGTATCCCCACCTCGATCGGGCCTGAAGCTTTCTTT.

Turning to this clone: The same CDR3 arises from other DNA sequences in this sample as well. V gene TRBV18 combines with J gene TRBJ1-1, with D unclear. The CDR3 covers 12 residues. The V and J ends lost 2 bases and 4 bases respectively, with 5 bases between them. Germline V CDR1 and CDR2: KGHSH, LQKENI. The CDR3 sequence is CASSPGRTEAFF. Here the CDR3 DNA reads TGTGCCAGCTCACCAGGCCGCACTGAAGCTTTCTTT.

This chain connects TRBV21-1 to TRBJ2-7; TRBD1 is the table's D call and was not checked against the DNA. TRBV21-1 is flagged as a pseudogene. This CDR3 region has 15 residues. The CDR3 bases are TGTGCCAGCAGCAAAGGTCTGGACACGGACTACGAGCAGTACTTC. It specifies CASSKGLDTDYEQYF.